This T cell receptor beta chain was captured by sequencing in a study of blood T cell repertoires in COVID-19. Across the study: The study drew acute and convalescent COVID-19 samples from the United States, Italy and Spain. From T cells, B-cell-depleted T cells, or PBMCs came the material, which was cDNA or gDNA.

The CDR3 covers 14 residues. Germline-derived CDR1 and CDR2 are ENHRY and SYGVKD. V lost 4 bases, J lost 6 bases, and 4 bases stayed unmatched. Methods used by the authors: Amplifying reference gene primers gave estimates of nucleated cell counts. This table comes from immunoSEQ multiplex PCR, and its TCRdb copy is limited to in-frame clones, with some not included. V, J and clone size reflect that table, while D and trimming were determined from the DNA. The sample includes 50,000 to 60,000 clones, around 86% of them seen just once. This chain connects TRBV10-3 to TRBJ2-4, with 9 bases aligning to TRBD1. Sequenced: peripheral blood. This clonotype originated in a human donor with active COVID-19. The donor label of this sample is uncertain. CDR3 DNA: TGTGCCATCAGTGCAGGGACAGGGACAAACATTCAGTACTTC. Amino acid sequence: CAISAGTGTNIQYF.